The 16 T cell receptor beta chains listed next were all sequenced from one sample in a study of shared clonotypes between healthy human individuals. Clones were read by immunoSEQ multiplex PCR, and TCRdb kept only the in-frame ones, dropping some. The sample contains approximately 1.5 million clones, approximately 98.5% of which appear only once. The sequencing sample was made of naive CD4+ T cells sorted from blood. Stated subset: CD45RA+ positively selected. The receptors here all came from a man in his thirties or forties in good health.

The chain is built from TRBV6-6 and TRBJ1-5; TRBD1 aligns across 8 bases. Germline V gene data show CDR1 as MNHNY and CDR2 as SVGAGI (reference sequence). This CDR3 is 14 amino acids long. The junction had 11 bases not matched to a gene; V was cut back by 10 bases and J by 6 bases. The CDR3 nucleotides read TGTGCCACTACGGACAGGGTCGTGAGTCAGCCCCAGCATTTT. This translates into CATTDRVVSQPQHF.

The chain has TRBV6-1 and TRBJ2-7; no definite D call. Germline V gives CDR1 MNHNS, CDR2 SASEGT. Trimming cost V 4 bases and J 1 base, with 14 bases left between them. CDR3 length: 15 residues. CDR3 protein: CASSVLSIRSYEQYF. DNA for the CDR3: TGTGCCAGCAGTGTCTTATCTATTCGATCCTACGAGCAGTACTTC.

The chain recombines TRBV2 with TRBJ1-3; 8 bases map to TRBD1. The CDR3 is made up of 15 amino acids. V lost 3 bases, J lost 5 bases, and 6 bases stayed unmatched. CDR1 is SNHLY, CDR2 FYNNEI, per germline. DNA for the CDR3: TGTGCCAGCAGTGACGAAGCAGGGGGCAGAAACACCATATATTTT. It encodes CASSDEAGGRNTIYF. Full variable domain (missing parts from reference TRBV2 and TRBJ1-3): EPEVTQTPSHQVTQMGQEVILRCVPISNHLYFYWYRQILGQKVEFLVSFYNNEISEKSEIFDDQFSVERPDGSNFTLKIRSTKLEDSAMYFCASSDEAGGRNTIYFGEGSWLTVV.

V usage is TRBV2 and J usage is TRBJ2-5, with 8 bases matching TRBD2. The germline gives CDR1 SNHLY, CDR2 FYNNEI. The CDR3 is made up of 13 amino acids. V shed 8 bases and J 4 bases; nucleotides not matched to a gene: 6. DNA of the CDR3: TGTGCCAGCTGTGGGACTAGAGGAGAGACCCAGTACTTC. It encodes CASCGTRGETQYF.

Only a few counts were recorded for this clone. The chain has TRBV7-2 and TRBJ2-7; weak D call: TRBD2 (5 bases). V gave up 4 bases and J gave up 4 bases, with 11 bases separating them. This CDR3 is built from 13 residues. The germline V gene encodes CDR1 SGHTA and CDR2 FQGNSA. CDR3 loop: CASSSRAEYEQYF. In DNA form, the CDR3 reads TGTGCCAGCAGCTCGAGAGCGGAATACGAGCAGTACTTC.

The CDR3 DNA reads TGCGCCAGCAGCTTGGAATTAGCCCGATCCACAGATACGCAGTATTTT. It yields the protein CASSLELARSTDTQYF. The chain uses TRBV5-1 and TRBJ2-3; no definite D call. CDR3 size: 16 residues. Germline CDR1 is SGHRS and CDR2 is YFSETQ. V dropped 0 bases and J dropped 2 bases, with 13 bases sitting between them.

This clone was detected only once. This chain links TRBV5-5 with TRBJ2-7; TRBD1 aligns across 9 bases. Germline V gene data show CDR1 as SGHKS and CDR2 as YYEKEE (reference sequence). V lost 0 bases to trimming and J lost 1 base; unmatched junction nucleotides: 8. The CDR3 loop spans 17 amino acids. The DNA of the CDR3 is TGTGCCAGCAGCTTGGGGCGCCGGGACAGGGTATCCTACGAGCAGTACTTC. Amino acid sequence: CASSLGRRDRVSYEQYF.

The chain has TRBV4-1 and TRBJ1-2; D gene uncertain. Trimming stripped 4 bases from V and 4 bases from J, with 10 bases between. The CDR3 totals 13 residues. Per germline, CDR1 MGHRA and CDR2 YSYEKL. For the CDR3, the DNA is TGCGCCAGCAGCCCAGCAGGCAGCTATGGCTACACCTTC. Protein sequence: CASSPAGSYGYTF.

V usage is TRBV10-3 and J usage is TRBJ2-3, with a weak D call TRBD2 (5 bases). V lost 1 base, J lost 0 bases, and 8 bases lay in between. Germline CDR1 is ENHRY and CDR2 is SYGVKD. There are 15 residues in the CDR3. CDR3 region: CAISELIASTDTQYF. CDR3 coding DNA: TGTGCCATCAGTGAGTTAATAGCGAGCACAGATACGCAGTATTTT.

This chain uses TRBV18 with TRBJ2-7; 7 bases fit TRBD1. Germline CDR1 reads KGHSH; CDR2 reads LQKENI. The CDR3 contains 15 residues. The trim removed 4 bases at V and 2 bases at J, leaving 8 bases unmatched. The CDR3 DNA is TGTGCCAGCTCACTTGAGACAGGGTCCCCCTACGAGCAGTACTTC. Translating it yields CASSLETGSPYEQYF.

The V call is TRBV15, the J call TRBJ1-4; tentatively, D is TRBD1 (6 bases). V gave up 0 bases and J gave up 4 bases, with 9 bases separating them. Germline loops: CDR1 LNHNV, CDR2 YYDKDF (reference sequence). This CDR3 has 15 amino acids. CDR3 nucleotides: TGTGCCACCAGCAGAGATGGACAGAGTAATGAAAAACTGTTTTTT. It is translated as CATSRDGQSNEKLFF.

About this clone itself: This sample includes further DNA sequences coding for the same CDR3. The chain couples TRBV29-1 to TRBJ1-1; D call uncertain. Trimming removed 7 bases at V and 2 bases at J, with 5 bases between. Germline V gene data show CDR1 as SQVTM and CDR2 as ANQGSEA. This CDR3 is built from 10 residues. CDR3 protein: CSAGNTEAFF. CDR3 nucleotides: TGCAGCGCCGGAAACACTGAAGCTTTCTTT.

This clone was counted once. The genes are TRBV11-2 and TRBJ2-1; 7 nucleotides align to TRBD2. The CDR3 is 18 residues long. The V and J ends lost 1 base and 0 bases, in that order; junction bases with no gene match: 9. The germline CDR1 and CDR2 sequences are SGHAT and FQNNGV. In nucleotides, the CDR3 is TGTGCCAGCAGCTTAGCCCCTAGCGGTACGAGCTCCTACAATGAGCAGTTCTTC. Protein product: CASSLAPSGTSSYNEQFF.

Details on this clone: In the same sample, other DNA sequences code for this CDR3. This chain joins TRBV27 and TRBJ2-3; 9 bases agree with TRBD2. Germline V gene lookup returns CDR1 MNHEY and CDR2 SMNVEV (reference sequence). The CDR3 consists of 15 residues. Unmatched junction bases numbered 3, after V lost 2 bases and J lost 3 bases. CDR3 loop: CASSLRLAGTDTQYF. CDR3 DNA sequence: TGTGCCAGCAGTTTACGGCTAGCGGGGACAGATACGCAGTATTTT.

The V gene is TRBV2, the J gene TRBJ1-2, with 9 nucleotides matching TRBD1. J was trimmed by 10 bases and V by 7 bases; bases with no gene match: 10. This CDR3 is built from 13 residues. CDR1 SNHLY and CDR2 FYNNEI come from the germline V gene. Here the CDR3 DNA reads TGTGCCAGCACTCGGGACAGGGTGAAGGTCTACACCTTC. Translation: CASTRDRVKVYTF.

This rearrangement joins TRBV18 to TRBJ2-7, with D possibly being TRBD1 (5 bases). The germline gives CDR1 KGHSH, CDR2 LQKENI. With 0 bases removed from V and 0 bases from J, the gap between germline ends came to 15 bases. CDR3 length: 17 amino acids. The CDR3 protein is CASSPPKGQGGSYEQYF. In nucleotides, the CDR3 is TGTGCCAGCTCACCACCGAAGGGGCAGGGTGGCTCCTACGAGCAGTACTTC. The whole variable domain, filled in from reference TRBV18 and TRBJ2-7, reads NAGVMQNPRHLVRRRGQEARLRCSPMKGHSHVYWYRQLPEEGLKFMVYLQKENIIDESGMPKERFSAEFPKEGPSILRIQQVVRGDSAAYFCASSPPKGQGGSYEQYFGPGTRLTVT.